The T cell receptor beta chain described here comes from a study of blood T cell repertoires in COVID-19. Turning to the study itself: The United States, Italy and Spain supplied acute and convalescent COVID-19 samples.

Assay: immunoSEQ multiplex PCR; the TCRdb copy retains only in-frame clones and omits some. This repertoire shows 200,000 to 250,000 clones, 87% found once; its top ten account for over 9%. Adults between roughly 18 and 89 years of age took part from about 24 US areas. V was pared by 0 bases and J by 6 bases, with 3 bases of the junction left unmatched. The CDR3 has 14 amino acids. Germline CDR1 SGHDT, CDR2 YYEEEE. V usage is TRBV5-6 and J usage is TRBJ1-5; 7 bases fit TRBD1. The clonotype was recovered from a man younger than 35 with acute COVID-19. Sequencing was performed on PBMCs or T cells enriched from blood (not recorded which). The CDR3 DNA reads as TGTGCCAGCAGCTTGGCAGGGGGAAGTCAGCCCCAGCATTTT. It specifies CASSLAGGSQPQHF.